Listed below are T cell receptor beta chains from one sample, sequenced in a study of blood T cell repertoires in COVID-19. TCRdb's table, derived via immunoSEQ multiplex PCR, lists solely in-frame clones and lacks some. Among 250,000 or so clones listed, roughly 85% were seen once. The source material was peripheral blood. The origin of the receptors is a woman between 18 and 29 years old with acute or convalescent COVID-19. The CDR3 runs from the conserved cysteine through the conserved F or W. Fields, in order: D gene, V gene, clone size, J gene, CDR3 DNA, CDR3 protein. D genes are given only for firm matches. Some rows mark clone size as missing; the rest say once, few, many or name a class of expanded clone.

NA	TRBV3-1/TRBV3-2	many	TRBJ2-1	TGTGCCAGCAGCCGTACGGAGTCCTACAATGAGCAGTTCTTC	CASSRTESYNEQFF
TRBD2	TRBV28	once	TRBJ2-3	TGTGCCAGCAGCTCCTCGACTAGCGGAACTAGCACAGATACGCAGTATTTT	CASSSSTSGTSTDTQYF
NA	TRBV24-1	NA	TRBJ1-5	TGTGCCACCAGTGACAGGGGACAACATCAGCCCCAGCATTTT	CATSDRGQHQPQHF
NA	TRBV9	few	TRBJ1-5	TGTGCCAGCAGCACCGGGGAGAATCAGCCCCAGCATTTT	CASSTGENQPQHF
TRBD1	TRBV13	NA	TRBJ1-6	TGTGCCAGCAGCTTAACGCAGGGGGCCTTTAATTCACCCCTCCACTTT	CASSLTQGAFNSPLHF
NA	TRBV29-1	NA	TRBJ1-3	TGCAGCGTTGAACTAAGCTCTGGAAACACCATATATTTT	CSVELSSGNTIYF
NA	TRBV3-1/TRBV3-2	few	TRBJ1-1	TGTGCCAGCAGCACACAGGGTGGTACTGAAGCTTTCTTT	CASSTQGGTEAFF
TRBD2	TRBV11-1	NA	TRBJ2-1	TGTGCCAGCAGCACGTGGACTAGCGGGAGAGTTGAGCAGTTCTTC	CASSTWTSGRVEQFF
TRBD1	TRBV9	NA	TRBJ1-1	TGTGCCAGCAGCGTAGGGCCAGGGGGCACAGCTTTCTTT	CASSVGPGGTAFF
TRBD2	TRBV19	NA	TRBJ2-4	TGTGCCAGTAGGGTTGTGGCGGGAGGTTTAGGTGTTGCCAAAAACATTCAGTACTTC	CASRVVAGGLGVAKNIQYF
TRBD2	TRBV27	NA	TRBJ2-1	TGTGCCAGCAGTTTCGCGACTAGCGGGAAACGGAATGAGCAGTTCTTC	CASSFATSGKRNEQFF
TRBD2	TRBV7-3	NA	TRBJ2-1	TGTGCCAGCAGCCAAGCCCCAGCGGGAGGCTACAATGAGCAGTTCTTC	CASSQAPAGGYNEQFF
TRBD2	TRBV5-1	NA	TRBJ2-1	TGCGCCAGCAGCCCCTGGGGGACTAGCGGATACAATGAGCAGTTCTTC	CASSPWGTSGYNEQFF
NA	TRBV15	NA	TRBJ2-3	TGTGCCACCAGCAGAGCCCGCGAGGATTGGCGTACGCAGTATTTT	CATSRAREDWRTQYF
NA	TRBV6-5	NA	TRBJ2-1	TGTGCCAGCAGTTACATGGGGTCGGGACTGTACAATGAGCAGTTCTTC	CASSYMGSGLYNEQFF
TRBD1	TRBV28	NA	TRBJ2-7	TGTGCCAGCAGCCCCGTTTGGGACAGGGCAGCCTACGAGCAGTACTTC	CASSPVWDRAAYEQYF
TRBD2	TRBV19	NA	TRBJ2-1	TGTGCCAGTAGTAGTCAGACTAGCGGCAATGAGCAGTTCTTC	CASSSQTSGNEQFF
TRBD2	TRBV5-4	NA	TRBJ2-1	TGTGCCAGCAGCGGGGGACTAGCTTTCAATGAGCAGTTCTTC	CASSGGLAFNEQFF
NA	TRBV4-3	NA	TRBJ2-7	TGCGCCAGCAGCCAAGGATATGCTAGAGGCTTATACGAGCAGTACTTC	CASSQGYARGLYEQYF
NA	TRBV28	NA	TRBJ1-2	TGTGCCAGCAGTTCCCAGGGCAGGGGACGACTCTTATCCTATGGCTACACCTTC	CASSSQGRGRLLSYGYTF
TRBD1	TRBV5-6	NA	TRBJ2-7	TGTGCCAGCAGCTCCCGGGACAGGGGTAACGAGCAGTACTTC	CASSSRDRGNEQYF
NA	TRBV20-1	NA	TRBJ1-6	TGCAGTGCTAGTCGGACAGCCAATAATTCACCCCTCCACTTT	CSASRTANNSPLHF
NA	TRBV18	NA	TRBJ2-1	TGTGCCAGCTCAGGAGGCTACCACAATGAGCAGTTCTTC	CASSGGYHNEQFF
NA	TRBV6-2/TRBV6-3	NA	TRBJ1-6	TGTGCCAGCAGTTCCCGGGGGTCCTATAATTCACCCCTCCACTTT	CASSSRGSYNSPLHF
NA	TRBV12-3/TRBV12-4	NA	TRBJ1-2	TGTGCCAGCAGTTTCACTGGTCTCTATGGCTACACCTTC	CASSFTGLYGYTF
TRBD1	TRBV24-1	NA	TRBJ2-3	TGTGCCACCAGTGATTCCGGGACAGGACTGTATTTT	CATSDSGTGLYF
NA	TRBV27	NA	TRBJ2-7	TGTGCCAGCAGGCCGGGGGGCAGGGCCAGCTCCTACGAGCAGTACTTC	CASRPGGRASSYEQYF
NA	TRBV7-2	NA	TRBJ2-7	TGTGCCAGCAGCTTAGCGGGCCTCTACGAGCAGTACTTC	CASSLAGLYEQYF